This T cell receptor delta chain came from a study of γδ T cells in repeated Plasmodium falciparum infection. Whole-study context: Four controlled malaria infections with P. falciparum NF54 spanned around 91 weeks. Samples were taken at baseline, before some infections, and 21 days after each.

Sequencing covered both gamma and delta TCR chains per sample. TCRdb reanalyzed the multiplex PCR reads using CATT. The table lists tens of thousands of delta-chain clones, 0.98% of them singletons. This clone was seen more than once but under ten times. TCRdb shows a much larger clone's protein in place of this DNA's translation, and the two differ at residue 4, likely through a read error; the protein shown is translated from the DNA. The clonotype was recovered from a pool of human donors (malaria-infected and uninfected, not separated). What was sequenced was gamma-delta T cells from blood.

CDR3 protein: CALREIPQTQLIF. CDR3 bases: TGTGCTCTTAGGGAGATACCCCAAACTCAACTCATCTTT. This sequence joins TRDV1 and TRDJ1; D perhaps matches TRDD3 (5 bases). Germline values: CDR1 TSWWSYY, CDR2 QGS. The CDR3 loop spans 13 amino acids.